A single sample gave rise to the 31 T cell receptor beta chains below, sequenced in a study of CD8 T cells in Susac syndrome (dated by TCRdb to about 2019). Libraries came from the immunoSEQ multiplex PCR assay. RNA was extracted using the RNeasy kit, and about 0.45 to 1 ug of the RNA was reverse transcribed with random hexamers. In TCRdb, the public reads were trimmed at Q25 with fastp and aligned with MiXCR, with productive beta chains retained. When rows share a CDR3 protein, they turn into one entry using the most common DNA and genes. The sample table shows some 160,000 distinct CDR3 sequences, and roughly 95% are seen once. The ten largest clones take up about 0.16% of the sample. Sequenced: CD8+ T cells from PBMCs. These receptors originate from a human donor with multiple sclerosis.

This chain links TRBV12-3 or TRBV12-4 with TRBJ2-7; no reliable D call. V dropped 3 bases and J dropped 0 bases, with 9 bases sitting between them. This CDR3 comprises 14 residues. The CDR3 is CASSLGAYSYEQYF. The CDR3 DNA follows: TGTGCCAGCAGTTTGGGTGCCTACTCCTACGAGCAGTACTTC.

This rearrangement joins TRBV27 to TRBJ1-2; unclear D gene. This CDR3 is 13 amino acids long. V was trimmed by 5 bases and J by 6 bases, leaving 13 bases between them. Germline V gene lookup returns CDR1 MNHEY and CDR2 SMNVEV (reference sequence). DNA for the CDR3: TGTGCCAGCAGTCCACACGACCCTCATGGCTACACCTTC. Translating gives CASSPHDPHGYTF.

The genes are TRBV30 and TRBJ2-1; D is unclear. Deletions cut 1 base from V and 2 bases from J, with 6 bases between. Germline V lookup: CDR1 GTSNPN, CDR2 SVGIG (reference sequence). CDR3 length: 13 residues. The CDR3 region has the DNA TGTGCCTGGAGTGACCTGACCTACAATGAGCAGTTCTTC. It specifies CAWSDLTYNEQFF.

The rearrangement links TRBV21-1 to TRBJ1-5; the table assigns TRBD1, which was not confirmed against the DNA. TRBV21-1 is listed as a pseudogene. The CDR3 has 15 amino acids. The CDR3 nucleotides read TGTGCCAGCAGCAACTTCCCCAGGGTGGATCAGCCCCAGCATTTT. Its protein product is CASSNFPRVDQPQHF.

The chain is built from TRBV6-5 and TRBJ1-5, with a possible D match to TRBD1 (5 bases). This CDR3 has 13 amino acids. Germline assignment: CDR1 MNHEY and CDR2 SVGAGI. The V gene lost 0 bases and the J gene lost 7 bases, with 7 bases spanning the gap. The CDR3 region has the DNA TGTGCCAGCAGTTACTCGGACAAACAGCCCCAGCATTTT. Translated: CASSYSDKQPQHF.

V and J are TRBV20-1 and TRBJ2-3; 12 bases align to TRBD2. The CDR3 runs to 15 residues. The germline V gene encodes CDR1 DFQATT and CDR2 SNEGSKA (reference sequence). The trim removed 8 bases at V and 13 bases at J, leaving 19 bases unmatched. The CDR3 loop is CSKTQGLGLAGREYF. The CDR3 region has the DNA TGCAGTAAAACCCAGGGGCTAGGACTAGCGGGGAGGGAGTATTTT.

This chain links TRBV9 with TRBJ2-7; 12 nucleotides agree with TRBD2. Germline CDR1 and CDR2: SGDLS and YYNGEE. The CDR3 runs to 14 residues. V lost 3 bases, J lost 7 bases, and 5 bases stayed unmatched. The CDR3 coding sequence is TGTGCCAGCAGCGCAGGACTAGCGGGACGTGAGCAGTACTTC. Translating gives CASSAGLAGREQYF.

This clonotype showed up just once. The chain has TRBV9 and TRBJ2-1; D is unresolved. The CDR3 is made up of 10 amino acids. V was trimmed by 3 bases and J by 9 bases, leaving 4 bases between them. Per germline, CDR1 SGDLS and CDR2 YYNGEE. DNA for the CDR3: TGTGCCAGCAGCGGAGTTGAGCAGTTCTTC. Amino acid sequence: CASSGVEQFF.

This clonotype was counted a single time. V usage is TRBV29-1 and J usage is TRBJ1-1, with 9 bases that match TRBD1. The CDR3 spans 14 residues. Germline trimming cut 8 bases from V and 1 base from J; bases unmatched to any gene: 8. Germline assignment: CDR1 SQVTM and CDR2 ANQGSEA. The DNA of the CDR3 is TGCAGCCCCTGGGGGGACAGGGAGAACACTGAAGCTTTCTTT. Residues: CSPWGDRENTEAFF.

The V call is TRBV9, the J call TRBJ1-1, with a tentative D call TRBD1 (5 bases). This CDR3 contains 15 residues. Trimming removed 1 base at V and 4 bases at J, with 14 bases between. Germline V gene sequence: CDR1 SGDLS, CDR2 YYNGEE. For the CDR3, the DNA is TGTGCCAGCAGCGTATTCGAGGGGATGAGCACTGAAGCTTTCTTT. It yields the protein CASSVFEGMSTEAFF.

The chain links TRBV27 to TRBJ2-7; D may match TRBD1 or TRBD2 (5 bases each). The CDR3 extends over 16 amino acids. Germline loops: CDR1 MNHEY, CDR2 SMNVEV (reference sequence). Trimming took off 3 bases at V and 6 bases at J, with 21 bases between the two ends. CDR3 nucleotide sequence: TGTGCCAGCAGTTTGAGCAGAACCGGGACGAGAGGCGAGCAGTACTTC. Amino acid sequence: CASSLSRTGTRGEQYF.

The rearrangement joins TRBV29-1 to TRBJ2-2; D is unclear. Germline CDR1 and CDR2: SQVTM and ANQGSEA. Between the trimmed V and J ends, which lost 0 bases and 0 bases, there was a span of 11 bases. This CDR3 has 16 amino acids. The CDR3: CSVEDQSSANTGELFF. CDR3 bases: TGCAGCGTTGAAGATCAAAGCTCTGCGAACACCGGGGAGCTGTTTTTT.

This clonotype is a singleton in its sample. The V gene is TRBV27, the J gene TRBJ2-7, with 8 bases lining up with TRBD2. This CDR3 spans 14 amino acids. V shed 3 bases and J 11 bases; nucleotides not matched to a gene: 12. Germline assignment: CDR1 MNHEY and CDR2 SMNVEV (reference sequence). The CDR3: CASSLGLGGGEEYF. The CDR3 DNA follows: TGTGCCAGCAGTTTGGGACTAGGCGGGGGTGAAGAGTACTTC.

V gene TRBV11-2 combines with J gene TRBJ1-2; 8 bases match TRBD1. CDR1 is SGHAT and CDR2 is FQNNGV in the germline V gene. The CDR3 totals 15 residues. With V trimmed by 2 bases and J by 1 base, 3 bases remained unmatched. The CDR3 bases are TGTGCCAGCAGCTTACGGGACAGGTTTAACTATGGCTACACCTTC. Encoded protein: CASSLRDRFNYGYTF.

The rearrangement links TRBV28 to TRBJ2-7, with 8 bases that match TRBD1. Germline V gene sequence: CDR1 MDHEN, CDR2 SYDVKM. This CDR3 comprises 14 residues. The V gene end was trimmed by 6 bases and the J gene end by 2 bases; junction bases not matched to a gene: 6. As DNA, the CDR3 is TGTGCCAGCAGCCCCGGACAGGGTACCTACGAGCAGTACTTC. This encodes CASSPGQGTYEQYF.

The V call is TRBV30, the J call TRBJ1-5, with D uncertain. This CDR3 comprises 13 residues. V lost 7 bases, J lost 1 base, and 11 bases lay in between. Germline-derived CDR1 and CDR2 are GTSNPN and SVGIG (reference sequence). CDR3 bases: TGTGCCTTCCAAGTCGGGAGCAATCAGCCCCAGCATTTT. It encodes CAFQVGSNQPQHF.

The chain is built from TRBV3-1 and TRBJ2-7, with 8 bases aligning to TRBD2. V trimming: 0 bases; J trimming: 3 bases; junction bases outside the gene matches: 7. Germline assignment: CDR1 LGHDT and CDR2 YNNKEL (reference sequence). This CDR3 is built from 16 residues. The CDR3, as DNA: TGTGCCAGCAGCCAAGATGCGGGACTAGTCATCTACGAGCAGTACTTC. Translating gives CASSQDAGLVIYEQYF.

The gene calls are TRBV4-1 and TRBJ1-2; D not resolved. The CDR3 covers 15 residues. Trimming took off 1 base at V and 3 bases at J, with 12 bases between the two ends. Germline V gene lookup returns CDR1 MGHRA and CDR2 YSYEKL. The CDR3 bases are TGCGCCAGCAGCCAAGTCCTACGGGAGGACTATGGCTACACCTTC. Encoded protein: CASSQVLREDYGYTF.

The V and J genes are TRBV27 and TRBJ1-1; D perhaps matches TRBD1 (6 bases). CDR1 is MNHEY, CDR2 SMNVEV, per germline (reference sequence). The CDR3 extends over 15 amino acids. The V end was cut by 9 bases, the J end by 0 bases, with 17 bases between. The CDR3 protein is CASKEGGYLNTEAFF. As DNA, the CDR3 is TGTGCCAGTAAGGAGGGGGGCTATTTGAACACTGAAGCTTTCTTT.

The V call is TRBV20-1, the J call TRBJ1-4, with TRBD1 matching 8 bases. The CDR3 contains 16 residues. V lost 0 bases to trimming and J lost 7 bases; unmatched junction nucleotides: 10. Germline CDR1 DFQATT, CDR2 SNEGSKA (reference sequence). CDR3 nucleotide sequence: TGCAGTGCTAGAGAAGCCTCGACAGGGGCAAGTGAAAAACTGTTTTTT. This gives the protein CSAREASTGASEKLFF.

The chain recombines TRBV12-5 with TRBJ2-1, with a possible D match to TRBD2 (6 bases). The V and J ends lost 7 bases and 9 bases respectively, with 10 bases between them. The CDR3 extends over 11 amino acids. Germline V lookup: CDR1 LGHNT, CDR2 FRNRAP. The CDR3 DNA reads as TGTGCTAGTGCGGGAGCCCCTGAGCAGTTCTTC. It translates to CASAGAPEQFF.

This clonotype came up once. The rearrangement joins TRBV11-1 to TRBJ2-3, with 10 bases aligning to TRBD2. The CDR3 runs to 15 residues. Germline V CDR1 and CDR2: SGHAT, FQDESV (reference sequence). J was trimmed by 5 bases and V by 5 bases; bases with no gene match: 7. In DNA form, the CDR3 reads TGTGCCAGCAGCCCCTGGACTAGCGGACAAGATACGCAGTATTTT. Translated: CASSPWTSGQDTQYF.

V is TRBV29-1 and J is TRBJ2-3, with D tentatively TRBD1 or TRBD2 (5 bases each). From germline, CDR1 is SQVTM and CDR2 ANQGSEA. Trimming cost V 1 base and J 4 bases, with 18 bases left between them. The CDR3 consists of 16 residues. CDR3 nucleotide sequence: TGCAGCGTTGAAGTAGTATTTAAGGGGACCGCAGATACGCAGTATTTT. This sequence encodes CSVEVVFKGTADTQYF.

This chain links TRBV9 with TRBJ1-4; a possible D gene is TRBD1 (6 bases). The germline CDR1 and CDR2 sequences are SGDLS and YYNGEE. This CDR3 region has 14 residues. Trimming took 4 bases from V and 4 from J, leaving 11 bases between them. In DNA form, the CDR3 reads TGTGCCAGCAGCACACAGGGAGGTAATGAAAAACTGTTTTTT. This translates into CASSTQGGNEKLFF. The variable domain in full, with the rest retrieved from reference TRBV9 and TRBJ1-4, is DSGVTQTPKHLITATGQRVTLRCSPRSGDLSVYWYQQSLDQGLQFLIQYYNGEERAKGNILERFSAQQFPDLHSELNLSSLELGDSALYFCASSTQGGNEKLFFGSGTQLSVL.

The CDR3: CASSLSTRFLNYGYTF. The CDR3 DNA sequence: TGTGCCAGCAGTTTATCGACCAGGTTCCTTAACTATGGCTACACCTTC. The chain carries TRBV27 and TRBJ1-2; the D is unclear. Germline CDR1 and CDR2: MNHEY and SMNVEV (reference sequence). This CDR3 has 16 amino acids. The V end was cut by 0 bases, the J end by 1 base, with 12 bases between.

The V and J genes are TRBV20-1 and TRBJ2-1; 7 nucleotides match TRBD2. In germline, CDR1 is DFQATT, CDR2 SNEGSKA (reference sequence). Trimming cost V 0 bases and J 7 bases; bases outside gene matches: 9. The CDR3 covers 15 residues. CDR3 DNA: TGCAGTGCTAGAGATAGGGGCGGGAGCTGGAATGAGCAGTTCTTC. Residues: CSARDRGGSWNEQFF.

The rearrangement joins TRBV3-1 to TRBJ2-1; D not certain. CDR1 and CDR2 from the germline V gene are LGHDT and YNNKEL (reference sequence). The CDR3 spans 13 residues. The ends were cut back, 0 bases at V and 4 bases at J, with 4 bases in the middle. The CDR3 loop is CASSQDRYNEQFF. CDR3 coding DNA: TGTGCCAGCAGCCAAGATCGGTACAATGAGCAGTTCTTC.

The sample holds a few counts of this clonotype. The V gene is TRBV29-1, the J gene TRBJ1-2; D uncertain. Trimming pared 4 bases from V and 6 bases from J, leaving 9 bases between. The germline gives CDR1 SQVTM, CDR2 ANQGSEA. The CDR3 is made up of 11 amino acids. The CDR3 nucleotides read TGCAGCGTTGGGCCTGGAGATGGCTACACCTTC. Amino acid sequence: CSVGPGDGYTF.

This chain joins TRBV28 and TRBJ2-7; 10 bases match TRBD2. The trim removed 5 bases at V and 3 bases at J, leaving 16 bases unmatched. The CDR3 length is 18 residues. The germline CDR1 and CDR2 sequences are MDHEN and SYDVKM. DNA of the CDR3: TGTGCCAGCAGTCCCCTGGGGTTAGCGGGAGGTGGGGTCTACGAGCAGTACTTC. Amino acid sequence: CASSPLGLAGGGVYEQYF.

The chain links TRBV5-1 to TRBJ2-7; D unclear. Per the germline V gene, CDR1 is SGHRS and CDR2 is YFSETQ. The CDR3 covers 11 residues. V was trimmed by 6 bases and J by 6 bases, leaving 10 bases between them. The CDR3 sequence: CASNLGPEQYF. The CDR3 DNA reads as TGCGCCAGCAATCTGGGTCCCGAGCAGTACTTC.

The V and J genes are TRBV9 and TRBJ1-4; 8 bases are shared with TRBD1. V was clipped by 4 bases and J by 7 bases; unmatched bases: 6. CDR1 is SGDLS, CDR2 YYNGEE, per germline. This CDR3 region has 14 residues. CDR3 loop: CASSTQGASEKLFF. CDR3 coding DNA: TGTGCCAGCAGCACCCAGGGGGCAAGTGAAAAACTGTTTTTT. The full variable domain, its missing parts supplied by reference TRBV9 and TRBJ1-4, is DSGVTQTPKHLITATGQRVTLRCSPRSGDLSVYWYQQSLDQGLQFLIQYYNGEERAKGNILERFSAQQFPDLHSELNLSSLELGDSALYFCASSTQGASEKLFFGSGTQLSVL.